This T cell receptor (beta chain) was captured by sequencing in a study of beta chain features in type 1 diabetes. Of the isolated RNA, all was reverse transcribed, and so the sequenced material was expressed TCRB transcripts. Data came from immunoSEQ multiplex PCR; TCRdb stores just in-frame clones and leaves some out. The data hold around 500,000 clones, with about an eighth observed a single time. The CDR3 contains 13 residues. CDR1 ENHRY and CDR2 SYGVKD come from the germline V gene. V was trimmed by 4 bases and J by 3 bases, leaving 10 bases between them. This clone was picked up a small number of times. The antigen remains unidentified. Study observations and caveats: In type 1 diabetes patients, VDJ junctions had fewer insertions; deletions at these junctions were more frequent.

This TCR was recovered from a woman aged 18-35 years in good health. The sequencing input was naive CD4+ T cells from blood. The chain combines TRBV10-3 with TRBJ2-7, with D tentatively TRBD1 (5 bases). CDR3 sequence reads: CAISADTYYEQYF. The CDR3 DNA reads as TGTGCCATCAGTGCGGACACCTACTACGAGCAGTACTTC.